A single T cell receptor beta chain is shown here with its context. The germline V gene encodes CDR1 MNHNS and CDR2 SASEGT. The CDR3 length is 14 residues. V was pared by 6 bases and J by 6 bases, with 17 bases between. This entry comes from a study of shared clonotypes between healthy human individuals. Assay execution took place at the deep level. Sequencing used immunoSEQ multiplex PCR; TCRdb keeps in-frame clones, though not all of them. The data show 2 million to 3 million clones, more than 85% seen once. The source of this sequence is a man between 18 and 29 years old in good health. Some clones in this sample may be carry-over from other donors' samples. This sequence joins TRBV6-1 and TRBJ2-5, with D tentatively TRBD1 (6 bases). Material for sequencing was naive CD4+ T cells from PBMCs. Subset: CD45RA+ positively selected. The CDR3 bases are TGTGCCAGCAGCGGGACACGGTTATCACAGACCCAGTACTTC. Translated: CASSGTRLSQTQYF.